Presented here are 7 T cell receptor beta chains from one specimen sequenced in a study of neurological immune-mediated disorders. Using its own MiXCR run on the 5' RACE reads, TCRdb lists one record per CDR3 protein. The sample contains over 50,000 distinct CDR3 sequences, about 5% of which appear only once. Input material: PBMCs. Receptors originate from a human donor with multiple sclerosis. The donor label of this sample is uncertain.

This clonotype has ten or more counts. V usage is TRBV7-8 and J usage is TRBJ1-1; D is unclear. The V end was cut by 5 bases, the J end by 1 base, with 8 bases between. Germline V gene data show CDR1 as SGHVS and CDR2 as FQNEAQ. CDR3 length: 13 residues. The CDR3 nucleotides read TGTGCCAGCAGCATCGACAAGAACACTGAAGCTTTCTTT. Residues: CASSIDKNTEAFF.

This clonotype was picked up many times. The CDR3 sequence: CASTWDGDSPLHF. Written as DNA, the CDR3 is TGTGCCAGCACCTGGGACGGTGATTCACCCCTCCACTTT. This rearrangement joins TRBV12-3 or TRBV12-4 to TRBJ1-6; maybe TRBD1 (5 bases). The CDR3 is 13 amino acids. Trimming pared 7 bases from V and 8 bases from J, leaving 12 bases between.

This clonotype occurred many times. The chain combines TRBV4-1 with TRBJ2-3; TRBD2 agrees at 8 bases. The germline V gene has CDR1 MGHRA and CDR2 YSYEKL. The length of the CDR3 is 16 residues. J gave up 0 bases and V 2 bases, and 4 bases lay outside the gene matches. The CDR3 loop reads CASSQPSGGSTDTQYF. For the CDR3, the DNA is TGCGCCAGCAGCCAACCGAGCGGGGGAAGCACAGATACGCAGTATTTT.

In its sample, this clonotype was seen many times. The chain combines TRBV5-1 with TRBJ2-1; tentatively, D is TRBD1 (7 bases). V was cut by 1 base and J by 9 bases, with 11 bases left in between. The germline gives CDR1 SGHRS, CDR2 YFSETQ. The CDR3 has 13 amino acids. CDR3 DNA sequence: TGCGCCAGCAGCTTGATTCAGGGGGGTGAGCAGTTCTTC. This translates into CASSLIQGGEQFF.

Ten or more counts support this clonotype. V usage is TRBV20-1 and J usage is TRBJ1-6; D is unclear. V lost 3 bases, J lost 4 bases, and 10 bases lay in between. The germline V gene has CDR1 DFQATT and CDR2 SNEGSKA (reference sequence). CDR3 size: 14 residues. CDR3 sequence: CSASRELYNSPLHF. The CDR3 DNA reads TGCAGTGCTAGCCGGGAGCTATATAATTCACCCCTCCACTTT.

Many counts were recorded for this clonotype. The CDR3 DNA is TGCAGTGCTAGGGCTAGCGGGGGCCCCACCTACAATGAGCAGTTCTTC. Encoded protein: CSARASGGPTYNEQFF. The chain recombines TRBV20-1 with TRBJ2-1; 10 bases are a match to TRBD2. The CDR3 has 16 residues. Unmatched junction bases numbered 7, after V lost 3 bases and J lost 2 bases. Germline assignment: CDR1 DFQATT and CDR2 SNEGSKA (reference sequence).

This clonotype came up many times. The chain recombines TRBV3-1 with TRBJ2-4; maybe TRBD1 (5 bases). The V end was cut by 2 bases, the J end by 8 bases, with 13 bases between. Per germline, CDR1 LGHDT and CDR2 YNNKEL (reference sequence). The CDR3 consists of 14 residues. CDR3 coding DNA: TGTGCCAGCAGCCAAAACCAGGGTTTTGACATTCAGTACTTC. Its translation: CASSQNQGFDIQYF.